This record looks at one T cell receptor beta chain sequence and its context. The antigen remains undetermined. This may be a read error: a much more frequent sequence differs by one nucleotide. The data belong to a study of breast tumors, draining lymph nodes, adjacent tissues. Findings and limits, study-wide: Tumor TCR diversity was below lymph nodes but above nontumor tissue.

Breast cancer patients provided tissue from their axillary draining lymph nodes. CDR3 length equals 18 residues. V was trimmed by 4 bases and J by 7 bases, leaving 28 bases between them. Germline V gene sequence: CDR1 MDHEN, CDR2 SYDVKM. TCRdb independently ran MiXCR on the multiplex PCR reads; one entry per CDR3 protein. Of 150,000 to 200,000 distinct CDR3 sequences in the sample, 33% were seen once. The sequenced sample was axillary lymph node tissue. This TCR was recovered from a female donor with breast cancer. Some clones in this sample may be carry-over from other donors' samples. The J gene is TRBJ1-2, the V gene TRBV28; a weak D match, TRBD1 (6 bases). CDR3 loop: CASSSPRGTRGTFGGYTF. In DNA, the CDR3 is TGTGCCAGCAGTTCCCCTCGGGGGACACGGGGAACTTTTGGTGGCTACACCTTC.